These T cell receptor beta chains were read from a single sample in a study of identical twins. TCRdb re-called the 5' RACE reads through MiXCR, storing one row per CDR3 protein. This table holds 420,000 or so distinct CDR3 sequences, around 20% found once. Sequenced sample: naive T cells sorted from blood. All receptors come from a man aged 50 to 59 in good health. Each CDR3 is given with its conserved first and last residue. The order of the fields is D gene, V gene, clone size, J gene, CDR3 protein, CDR3 DNA. D genes are given only for firm matches. Clone size is stated in some rows and not others, as once, few, many or a class when expanded.

>TRBD2|TRBV5-1|many|TRBJ2-1
CASSLASGGANEQFF
TGCGCCAGCAGCTTGGCTAGCGGGGGGGCCAATGAGCAGTTCTTC
>-|TRBV5-1|few|TRBJ1-3
CASSLAPANSGNTIYF
TGCGCCAGCAGCTTGGCCCCGGCGAACTCTGGAAACACCATATATTTT
>-|TRBV7-9|few|TRBJ2-3
CASSFPASRTDTQYF
TGTGCCAGCAGCTTCCCGGCTAGCAGAACAGATACGCAGTATTTT
>-|TRBV6-2/TRBV6-3|many|TRBJ1-5
CASSSLSTVINQPQHF
TGTGCCAGCAGTTCCCTCTCGACAGTGATCAATCAGCCCCAGCATTTT
>-|TRBV4-3|few|TRBJ2-3
CASSQVLGGGDTQYF
TGCGCCAGCAGCCAAGTGTTAGGCGGCGGAGATACGCAGTATTTT
>-|TRBV20-1|few|TRBJ2-7
CSARGPAISYEQYF
TGCAGTGCTAGAGGCCCAGCTATCTCCTACGAGCAGTACTTC
>TRBD2|TRBV10-3|few|TRBJ2-1
CAINRLAGGDNEQFF
TGTGCCATCAACCGACTAGCGGGGGGGGACAATGAGCAGTTCTTC
>-|TRBV29-1|many|TRBJ2-1
CSVGSAATTYNEQFF
TGCAGCGTTGGTTCCGCGGCAACCACCTACAATGAGCAGTTCTTC
>TRBD2|TRBV29-1|many|TRBJ2-7
CSVDPTGEGLYEQYF
TGCAGCGTAGACCCAACGGGGGAGGGGCTCTACGAGCAGTACTTC
>-|TRBV6-5|-|TRBJ2-2
CASSYLGGSLPGELFF
TGTGCCAGCAGTTACTTAGGTGGGAGTCTGCCCGGGGAGCTGTTTTTT
>-|TRBV5-1|many|TRBJ2-7
CASRLRGSAEQYF
TGCGCCAGCAGGCTTCGGGGGTCCGCCGAGCAGTACTTC
>-|TRBV27|-|TRBJ2-2
CASSLTFLKGAGELFF
TGTGCCAGCAGCCTAACCTTTTTAAAGGGGGCCGGGGAGCTGTTTTTT
>TRBD1|TRBV19|-|TRBJ2-1
CASSLTGTGFNEQFF
TGTGCCAGTAGTTTAACCGGGACAGGGTTTAATGAGCAGTTCTTC
>-|TRBV6-5|few|TRBJ2-6
CASSYHAPRGANVLTF
TGTGCCAGCAGTTACCACGCTCCGAGAGGGGCCAACGTCCTGACTTTC
>TRBD1|TRBV27|-|TRBJ2-7
CASRRTGGAFPGLGSLYEQYF
TGTGCCAGCAGACGGACAGGGGGCGCTTTCCCGGGACTAGGTTCCCTTTACGAGCAGTACTTC
>TRBD1|TRBV2|-|TRBJ2-5
CASRDRVLSETQYF
TGTGCCAGCAGGGACAGGGTCCTTTCTGAGACCCAGTACTTC
>TRBD2|TRBV4-2|many|TRBJ2-3
CASSQDLAGGLGDTQYF
TGTGCCAGCAGCCAAGATTTAGCGGGAGGGTTGGGAGATACGCAGTATTTT
>-|TRBV4-3|few|TRBJ2-3
CASSQGGGDTDTQYF
TGCGCCAGCAGCCAAGGTGGCGGTGACACAGATACGCAGTATTTT
>-|TRBV11-1|few|TRBJ2-1
CASSPGSLLNNEQFF
TGTGCCAGCAGCCCTGGCTCTCTCCTCAACAATGAGCAGTTCTTC
>-|TRBV20-1|few|TRBJ1-2
CSAMGGPEIYGYTF
TGCAGTGCTATGGGGGGACCGGAGATCTATGGCTACACCTTC
>TRBD2|TRBV29-1|many|TRBJ2-3
CGTRPGTDTQYF
TGCGGGACTAGACCTGGCACAGATACGCAGTATTTT
>-|TRBV28|many|TRBJ2-7
CASEGGDSYEQYF
TGTGCCAGTGAGGGTGGGGACTCCTACGAGCAGTACTTC